This T cell receptor (beta chain) was identified during a study of blood T cell repertoires in COVID-19. About the research overall: Acute and convalescent COVID-19 specimens originated in the United States, Italy and Spain. PBMCs, B-cell-depleted T cells, or T cells provided the cDNA or gDNA that made up the material.

In this sample, this clone turned up once. The CDR3 length is 16 residues. The V end was cut by 1 base, the J end by 4 bases, with 17 bases between. Germline CDR1 and CDR2: SEHNR and FQNEAQ (reference sequence). Enrollment of patients from Seattle took place during active infection, with longitudinal follow-up. As processed by the authors: Estimates of nucleated cell counts were drawn from the amplification of reference gene primers. Produced via immunoSEQ multiplex PCR; TCRdb's table is partial and in-frame only. The V and J calls and clone size are taken from that table; D and trimming were inferred from the DNA. The table lists approximately 97,000 clones, roughly 92% of them singletons.

What was sequenced was peripheral blood. The V call is TRBV7-9, the J call TRBJ2-7; D may be TRBD2 (5 bases). The sequence derives from a woman between 45 and 60 years old with COVID-19, enrolled during active disease. The CDR3 sequence is CASSLVRTHRGYEQYF. The CDR3 DNA sequence: TGTGCCAGCAGCTTAGTGCGGACCCATCGAGGGTACGAGCAGTACTTC. The entire variable domain, with the rest obtained from reference TRBV7-9 and TRBJ2-7, is as follows: DTGVSQNPRHKITKRGQNVTFRCDPISEHNRLYWYRQTLGQGPEFLTYFQNEAQLEKSRLLSDRFSAERPKGSFSTLEIQRTEQGDSAMYLCASSLVRTHRGYEQYFGPGTRLTVT.